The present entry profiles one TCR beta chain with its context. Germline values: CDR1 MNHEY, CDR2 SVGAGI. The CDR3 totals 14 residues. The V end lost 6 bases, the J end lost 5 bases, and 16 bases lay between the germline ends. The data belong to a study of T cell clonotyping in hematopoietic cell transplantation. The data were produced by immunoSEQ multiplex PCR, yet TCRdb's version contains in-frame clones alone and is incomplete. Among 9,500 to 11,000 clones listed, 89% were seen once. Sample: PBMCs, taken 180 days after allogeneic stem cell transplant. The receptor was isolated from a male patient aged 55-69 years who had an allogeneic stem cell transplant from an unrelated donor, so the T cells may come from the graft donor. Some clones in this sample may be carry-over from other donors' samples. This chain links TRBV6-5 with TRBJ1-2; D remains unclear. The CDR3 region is CASRRDGNGYGYTF. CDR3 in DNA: TGTGCCAGCAGACGCGACGGGAACGGGTATGGCTACACCTTC.